This is a list of T cell receptor beta chains from one sample in a study of regulatory T cells in long-lasting Graves disease. TCRdb re-called the multiplex PCR reads through MiXCR, storing one row per CDR3 protein. Of about 470,000 distinct CDR3 sequences listed, roughly 20% are singletons. This sample comprised peripheral blood mononuclear cells (PBMCs), obtained when the disease was refractory, from a patient treated with antithyroid drugs. These TCRs come from a female donor with Graves disease. The CDR3 runs from the conserved cysteine through the conserved F or W. A D gene is named only where the DNA matches it firmly. Clone size is stated in some rows and not others, as once, few, many or a class when expanded.

clone size	D gene	J gene	CDR3 length	V gene	CDR3 DNA	CDR3 protein
-	-	TRBJ2-7	15	TRBV30	TGTGCCTGGAGTAAAGGGCCCAGGGCAACCTACGAGCAGTACTTC	CAWSKGPRATYEQYF
few	TRBD1	TRBJ1-5	16	TRBV7-8	TGTGCCAGCAGCCCTCCCAAGACAGGGTTCGGTAAGCCCCAGCATTTT	CASSPPKTGFGKPQHF
few	-	TRBJ2-2	13	TRBV28	TGTGCCAGCAGGGCTGCCCCCACCGGGGAGCTGTTTTTT	CASRAAPTGELFF
-	TRBD2	TRBJ2-2	15	TRBV29-1	TGCAGCGTTGAGTCACTAGCGTCTAACACCGGGGAGCTGTTTTTT	CSVESLASNTGELFF
few	-	TRBJ2-2	18	TRBV6-1	TGTGCCAGCAGTCCCAGGGAAGGCCAGGACGCGAACACCGGGGAGCTGTTTTTT	CASSPREGQDANTGELFF
-	-	TRBJ2-2	15	TRBV12-3/TRBV12-4	TGTGCCAGCACCCTCACGGGGAGCGCGGACGGGGAGCTGTTTTTT	CASTLTGSADGELFF
few	-	TRBJ2-3	13	TRBV19	TGTGCCAGTAGTATGGTCCCAACAGATACGCAGTATTTT	CASSMVPTDTQYF
-	-	TRBJ1-1	13	TRBV29-1	TGCAGCGTTGTAGTCAGGGGAGGCACTGAAGTTTTCTTT	CSVVVRGGTEVFF
few	-	TRBJ1-5	18	TRBV28	TGTGCCAGCAGTCGTAGGGGCTGGTCAGGGAGAGTCAATCAGCCCCAGCATTTT	CASSRRGWSGRVNQPQHF
-	-	TRBJ1-6	15	TRBV28	TGTGCCAGCAGTGGATCGGGACCTCGTAATTCACCCCTCCACTTT	CASSGSGPRNSPLHF
-	TRBD1	TRBJ1-2	14	TRBV5-1	TGCGCCAGCAGCTCGTTACAGGGGATGTATGGCTACACCTTC	CASSSLQGMYGYTF
-	-	TRBJ2-1	15	TRBV7-9	TGTGCCAGCAGCCTCACCTCGACAGGTCAGCATGAGCAGTTCTTC	CASSLTSTGQHEQFF
many	TRBD2	TRBJ2-5	14	TRBV28	TGTGCCAGCAGTTCTCAGACTAGCCGGGAGACCCAGTACTTC	CASSSQTSRETQYF
-	TRBD1	TRBJ1-1	17	TRBV7-2	TGTGCCAGCAGCTTGAGACGTCGGGACAGGGGACGCACTGAAGCTTTCTTT	CASSLRRRDRGRTEAFF
-	TRBD1	TRBJ2-2	14	TRBV27	TGTGCCAGCAGTCAGGACAGGCGCGCCGGGGAGCTGTTTTTT	CASSQDRRAGELFF
-	-	TRBJ1-4	13	TRBV3-1	TGTGCCAGCATGGGTGGGGCTAATGAAAAACTGTTTTTT	CASMGGANEKLFF
-	-	TRBJ2-7	15	TRBV7-2	TGTGCCAGCAGCCTCAACCCGGGCCCTAACTACGAGCAGTACTTC	CASSLNPGPNYEQYF
-	TRBD2	TRBJ2-3	19	TRBV6-5	TGTGCCAGCAGTTACAGGCTAGCGGGAGGGTCTAGCGCGACAGATACGCAGTATTTT	CASSYRLAGGSSATDTQYF
-	TRBD1	TRBJ1-1	16	TRBV5-4	TGTGCCAGCAGCTTGGTCACAGGGGCCCTGGGGACTGAAGCTTTCTTT	CASSLVTGALGTEAFF
-	-	TRBJ2-5	14	TRBV7-9	TGTGCCAGCAGCGAAAGGGGTCAAGAGGAGACCCAGTACTTC	CASSERGQEETQYF
many	-	TRBJ2-4	17	TRBV7-9	TGTGCCAGCAGCTTAGGACCCCGGGGGTCGAGGGGGAACATTCAGTACTTC	CASSLGPRGSRGNIQYF
-	-	TRBJ1-4	17	TRBV18	TGTGCCAGCTCACCGCGACACCCGTCTCTCGCTAATGAAAAACTGTTTTTT	CASSPRHPSLANEKLFF
few	-	TRBJ2-5	14	TRBV5-1	TGCGCCAGCAGCCTCCGGGACATGAAAGAGACCCAGTACTTC	CASSLRDMKETQYF
-	TRBD2	TRBJ2-5	14	TRBV29-1	TGCAGCGTTGAACCTAGCGGGAGTTGGGAGACCCAGTACTTC	CSVEPSGSWETQYF